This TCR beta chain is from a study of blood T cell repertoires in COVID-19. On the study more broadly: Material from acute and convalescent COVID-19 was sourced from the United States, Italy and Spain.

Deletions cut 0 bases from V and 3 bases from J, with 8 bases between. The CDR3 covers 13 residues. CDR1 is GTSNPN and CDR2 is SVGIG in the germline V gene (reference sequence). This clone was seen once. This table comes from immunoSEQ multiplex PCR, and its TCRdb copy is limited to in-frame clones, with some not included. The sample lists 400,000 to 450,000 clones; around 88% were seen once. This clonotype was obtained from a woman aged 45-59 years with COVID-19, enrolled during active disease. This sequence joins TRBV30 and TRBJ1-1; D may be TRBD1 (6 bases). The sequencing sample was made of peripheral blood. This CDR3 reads CAWSVRTDTEAFF. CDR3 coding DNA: TGTGCCTGGAGTGTACGGACAGACACTGAAGCTTTCTTT.